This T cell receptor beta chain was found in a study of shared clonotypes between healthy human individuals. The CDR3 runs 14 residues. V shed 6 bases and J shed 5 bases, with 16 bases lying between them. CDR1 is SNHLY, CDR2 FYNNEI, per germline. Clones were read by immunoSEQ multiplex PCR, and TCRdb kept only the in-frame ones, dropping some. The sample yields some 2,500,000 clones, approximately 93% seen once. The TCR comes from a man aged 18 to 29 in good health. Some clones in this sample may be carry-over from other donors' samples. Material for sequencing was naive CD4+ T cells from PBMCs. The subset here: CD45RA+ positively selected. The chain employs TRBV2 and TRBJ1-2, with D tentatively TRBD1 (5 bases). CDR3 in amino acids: CASSETDMEYGYTF. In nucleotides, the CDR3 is TGTGCCAGCAGCGAGACGGACATGGAGTATGGCTACACCTTC.